The 27 T cell receptor beta chains listed next were all sequenced from one sample in a study of blood T cell repertoires in COVID-19. Repertoires were generated with immunoSEQ multiplex PCR, while TCRdb's copy carries only in-frame clones and drops some. The repertoire holds about 180,000 clones, with 60% to 80% as singletons. Specimen: PBMCs or T cells enriched from blood (not recorded which). The receptors were gathered from a man between 60 and 75 years old who had been exposed to COVID-19.

The chain links TRBV9 to TRBJ2-3, with D uncertain. The CDR3 runs 12 residues. Trimming cost V 5 bases and J 1 base, with 5 bases left between them. The germline CDR1 and CDR2 sequences are SGDLS and YYNGEE. The CDR3 DNA sequence: TGTGCCAGCAGGGCAGGCACAGATACGCAGTATTTT. Translating gives CASRAGTDTQYF.

The chain carries TRBV27 and TRBJ1-6, with D unclear. The CDR3 totals 15 residues. Trimming left V 2 bases short and J 3 bases short, with 8 bases between. Germline V gene lookup returns CDR1 MNHEY and CDR2 SMNVEV (reference sequence). The CDR3 DNA follows: TGTGCCAGCAGTTTACCCAGGATCTATAATTCACCCCTCCACTTT. Protein: CASSLPRIYNSPLHF.

The genes are TRBV10-3 and TRBJ1-4, with TRBD1 as a possible D gene (5 bases). V was pared by 11 bases and J by 4 bases, with 20 bases between. The germline CDR1 and CDR2 sequences are ENHRY and SYGVKD. The CDR3 is made up of 15 amino acids. The CDR3 loop is CAVRKGPGHNEKLFF. The CDR3 DNA reads TGTGCCGTTCGAAAGGGGCCCGGCCATAATGAAAAACTGTTTTTT.

The genes are TRBV19 and TRBJ2-5; D is uncertain. CDR3 size: 13 residues. Per germline, CDR1 LNHDA and CDR2 SQIVND (reference sequence). With 9 bases removed from V and 2 bases from J, the gap between germline ends came to 13 bases. As DNA, the CDR3 is TGTGCCAGCTCCCGAGTAAATCAAGAGACCCAGTACTTC. Amino acids: CASSRVNQETQYF.

A single count supports this clone. This sequence joins TRBV7-2 and TRBJ2-7, with 10 nucleotides matching TRBD1. Germline V gene sequence: CDR1 SGHTA, CDR2 FQGNSA. The CDR3 contains 14 residues. Germline trimming cut 5 bases from V and 5 bases from J; bases unmatched to any gene: 6. In DNA, the CDR3 is TGTGCCAGCAGCCATCGGGGACAGGGGAACGAGCAGTACTTC. This codes for CASSHRGQGNEQYF. The full variable domain, rest sourced from reference TRBV7-2 and TRBJ2-7, is GAGVSQSPSNKVTEKGKDVELRCDPISGHTALYWYRQSLGQGLEFLIYFQGNSAPDKSGLPSDRFSAERTGGSVSTLTIQRTQQEDSAVYLCASSHRGQGNEQYFGPGTRLTVT.

This chain connects TRBV25-1 to TRBJ2-1, with D perhaps TRBD2 (7 bases). The length of the CDR3 is 14 residues. Per the germline V gene, CDR1 is MGHDK and CDR2 is SYGVNS. Trimming stripped 6 bases from V and 7 bases from J, with 16 bases between. CDR3 in amino acids: CASSVPGEGNEQFF. The CDR3 DNA follows: TGTGCCAGCAGCGTTCCAGGGGAGGGTAATGAGCAGTTCTTC.

The sample holds one count of this clone. The chain recombines TRBV25-1 with TRBJ1-2; D is unclear. Trimming removed 3 bases at V and 8 bases at J, with 16 bases between. Germline V gene lookup returns CDR1 MGHDK and CDR2 SYGVNS. The CDR3 is made up of 14 amino acids. The CDR3 region has the DNA TGTGCCAGCAGTGACGGGAGCGGTAGGGCCGGCTACACCTTC. Protein sequence: CASSDGSGRAGYTF.

The chain employs TRBV27 and TRBJ2-7; 7 nucleotides line up with TRBD1. The germline V gene encodes CDR1 MNHEY and CDR2 SMNVEV (reference sequence). The CDR3 has 13 residues. Trimming took 4 bases from V and 5 from J; bases not matched to a gene: 5. The CDR3 coding sequence is TGTGCCAGCAGTTACGACAGGGTTCACGAGCAGTACTTC. Encoded protein: CASSYDRVHEQYF.

This clone was observed a handful of times. The chain links TRBV18 to TRBJ2-7; D is uncertain. Trimming took off 2 bases at V and 0 bases at J, with 5 bases between the two ends. The V gene's germline CDR1 is KGHSH and CDR2 LQKENI. This CDR3 contains 13 residues. The CDR3 region has the DNA TGTGCCAGCTCACCAGACATCTCCTACGAGCAGTACTTC. Translating it yields CASSPDISYEQYF.

This rearrangement joins TRBV5-1 to TRBJ1-3; D uncertain. The CDR3 length is 14 residues. Trimming pared 5 bases from V and 2 bases from J, leaving 11 bases between. Germline V gene sequence: CDR1 SGHRS, CDR2 YFSETQ. The CDR3 is CASRSSETGNTIYF. The DNA of the CDR3 is TGCGCCAGCAGGTCGTCGGAGACTGGAAACACCATATATTTT.

The chain links TRBV21-1 to TRBJ2-3; TRBD2 is the table's D call and was not checked against the DNA. TRBV21-1 is marked as a pseudogene. The CDR3 spans 16 residues. The CDR3 spells CASRIKAGGPIDTQYF. The CDR3 coding sequence is TGTGCCAGCAGGATTAAAGCGGGAGGTCCCATAGATACGCAGTATTTT.

The chain has TRBV6-1 and TRBJ2-7, with D possibly matching TRBD1 (6 bases). Trimming left V 0 bases short and J 5 bases short, with 14 bases between. Germline-derived CDR1 and CDR2 are MNHNS and SASEGT. This CDR3 is built from 15 residues. The DNA of the CDR3 is TGTGCCAGCAGTGAAGCCCCCACAGGGTGGGACGAGCAGTACTTC. The encoded protein is CASSEAPTGWDEQYF.

V gene TRBV9 combines with J gene TRBJ2-2; 9 bases line up with TRBD1. This CDR3 has 14 residues. Per germline, CDR1 SGDLS and CDR2 YYNGEE. Trimming took 0 bases from V and 8 from J; bases not matched to a gene: 2. The CDR3 sequence is CASSVGTGVGELFF. The CDR3 region has the DNA TGTGCCAGCAGCGTAGGGACAGGGGTTGGGGAGCTGTTTTTT.

The gene calls are TRBV30 and TRBJ1-2; 8 bases line up with TRBD1. Looked up from germline, CDR1 is GTSNPN and CDR2 is SVGIG (reference sequence). The CDR3 is 14 residues long. Losses at the gene ends were 2 bases for V and 8 bases for J; bases not matched to a gene: 10. CDR3 sequence: CAWSNLGQGTGYTF. The CDR3 DNA reads TGTGCCTGGAGTAATCTCGGACAGGGAACAGGCTACACCTTC.

The CDR3 DNA follows: TGCGCCAGCAGCTTGGGTGGCGGGATAGGGAATGAGCAGTTCTTC. Residues: CASSLGGGIGNEQFF. V gene TRBV5-1 combines with J gene TRBJ2-1; D may be TRBD2 (6 bases). Trimming removed 0 bases from V and 7 bases from J, with 14 bases in between. The CDR3 has 15 residues. Looked up from germline, CDR1 is SGHRS and CDR2 is YFSETQ.

V is TRBV6-5 and J is TRBJ1-5; possibly TRBD1 for D (6 bases). This CDR3 comprises 15 residues. Germline V gene lookup returns CDR1 MNHEY and CDR2 SVGAGI. The V end lost 6 bases, the J end lost 3 bases, and 15 bases lay between the germline ends. In DNA, the CDR3 is TGTGCCAGCAGGGGCAAGGGACAATTCAATCAGCCCCAGCATTTT. This gives the protein CASRGKGQFNQPQHF.

The gene calls are TRBV19 and TRBJ2-7; the match to TRBD1 covers 10 bases. The CDR3 covers 14 residues. Germline V gene sequence: CDR1 LNHDA, CDR2 SQIVND (reference sequence). The V and J ends lost 7 bases and 2 bases, in that order; junction bases with no gene match: 5. CDR3 protein: CASKGQGPTYEQYF. The DNA for the CDR3 is TGTGCCAGTAAGGGACAGGGGCCGACCTACGAGCAGTACTTC.

This clone has a single count. The chain uses TRBV18 and TRBJ2-1; no definite D call. The CDR3 runs to 12 residues. The germline V gene has CDR1 KGHSH and CDR2 LQKENI. V lost 3 bases and J lost 9, with 9 bases in between. CDR3 residues: CASSPFAGEQFF. CDR3 DNA sequence: TGTGCCAGCTCACCGTTCGCAGGTGAGCAGTTCTTC.

This sequence joins TRBV10-3 and TRBJ2-1; tentative D call: TRBD2 (5 bases). Germline assignment: CDR1 ENHRY and CDR2 SYGVKD. V dropped 10 bases and J dropped 0 bases, with 13 bases sitting between them. CDR3 size: 14 residues. CDR3 bases: TGTGCCACCGTAATGACTATCTCCTACAATGAGCAGTTCTTC. The encoded protein is CATVMTISYNEQFF.

The genes are TRBV29-1 and TRBJ1-2; TRBD1 agrees at 7 bases. Germline V gives CDR1 SQVTM, CDR2 ANQGSEA. V was pared by 2 bases and J by 7 bases, with 1 base of the junction left unmatched. The CDR3 loop spans 11 amino acids. The CDR3 region has the DNA TGCAGCGTTGAACAGGGGGGTGGCTACACCTTC. Protein product: CSVEQGGGYTF.

This clone came up a few times. The CDR3 nucleotides read TGTGCCAGCAGCCCGCGGACTAGCGGGAGAATCCTCCCTGGCGAGCAGTACTTC. Its protein product is CASSPRTSGRILPGEQYF. The V and J genes are TRBV7-9 and TRBJ2-7, with 13 bases lining up with TRBD2. This CDR3 is built from 18 residues. Trimming took 5 bases from V and 6 from J; bases not matched to a gene: 16. CDR1 and CDR2 (germline): SEHNR, FQNEAQ (reference sequence).

This clone came up once. The chain is built from TRBV5-1 and TRBJ2-1; TRBD1 matches at 7 bases. This CDR3 comprises 15 residues. Germline CDR1 SGHRS, CDR2 YFSETQ. After removal of 4 bases from V and 0 bases from J, the junction contained 4 bases not matched to a gene. Written as DNA, the CDR3 is TGCGCCAGCAGCAGGGGACAGAACTCCTACAATGAGCAGTTCTTC. It specifies CASSRGQNSYNEQFF.

This clone came up a few times. This sequence joins TRBV19 and TRBJ2-1; D is possibly TRBD2 (5 bases). Trimming took 0 bases from V and 0 from J, leaving 9 bases between them. The germline CDR1 and CDR2 sequences are LNHDA and SQIVND (reference sequence). The CDR3 sequence is 16 residues long. CDR3 bases: TGTGCCAGTAGTATAGAGAGGAGGATCTCCTACAATGAGCAGTTCTTC. It is translated as CASSIERRISYNEQFF.

The chain links TRBV6-6 to TRBJ2-7; 7 nucleotides line up with TRBD2. J lost 5 bases, V lost 7 bases, and 11 bases had no gene match. CDR1 is MNHNY and CDR2 is SVGAGI in the germline V gene (reference sequence). The CDR3 is made up of 14 amino acids. In DNA, the CDR3 is TGTGCCAGCAAAATCACGGGGGGTATCAACGAGCAGTACTTC. It codes for CASKITGGINEQYF.

This sequence joins TRBV30 and TRBJ1-2; 8 positions match TRBD1. V shed 1 base, J shed 8 bases, and the junction held 6 bases outside the gene matches. The CDR3 is made up of 13 amino acids. CDR1 is GTSNPN and CDR2 is SVGIG in the germline V gene (reference sequence). CDR3 in amino acids: CAWSAGGRRGYTF. The CDR3 coding sequence is TGTGCCTGGAGTGCAGGGGGCAGGAGGGGCTACACCTTC.

This clone was observed a single time. The J gene is TRBJ2-6, the V gene TRBV7-9; D is undetermined. V was clipped by 6 bases and J by 0 bases, with 6 bases between them. Germline CDR1 and CDR2: SEHNR and FQNEAQ (reference sequence). The CDR3 is 14 amino acids. For the CDR3, the DNA is TGTGCCAGCAGTCTTAGCTCTGGGGCCAACGTCCTGACTTTC. Its translation is CASSLSSGANVLTF.

The chain joins TRBV6-5 to TRBJ2-7; a possible D gene is TRBD1 (6 bases). The CDR3 has 14 amino acids. Germline lookup yields CDR1 MNHEY and CDR2 SVGAGI. V was trimmed by 5 bases and J by 5 bases, leaving 16 bases between them. CDR3 in amino acids: CASSRKGQSHEQYF. The CDR3 DNA reads as TGTGCCAGCAGTCGGAAAGGACAGTCCCACGAGCAGTACTTC.